The 4 T cell receptor beta chains below all came from one sample that was sequenced in a study of beta chain features in type 1 diabetes. TCRB transcripts that were expressed got sequenced, as all of the isolated RNA had been reverse transcribed. Profiling relied on immunoSEQ multiplex PCR, and the TCRdb table lists in-frame clones only, not all of them. The repertoire holds more than 130,000 clones, less than 9% seen once, with about 1.4% in the top ten. The sample was central memory CD4+ T cells from blood. These TCRs come from a woman in her twenties or thirties in good health.

In this sample, this clone turned up a few times. V usage is TRBV7-2 and J usage is TRBJ2-1; TRBD2 matches at 9 bases. There are 14 residues in the CDR3. With V trimmed by 1 base and J by 8 bases, 3 bases remained unmatched. CDR1 SGHTA and CDR2 FQGNSA come from the germline V gene. CDR3 loop: CASSLDRTSDEQFF. DNA for the CDR3: TGTGCCAGCAGCTTAGACCGGACTAGCGATGAGCAGTTCTTC.

Comments on this clone: This CDR3 is also generated by other DNA sequences in the sample. The V and J genes are TRBV5-1 and TRBJ2-3; 11 nucleotides line up with TRBD2. This CDR3 region has 16 residues. In germline, CDR1 is SGHRS, CDR2 YFSETQ. The V segment lost 4 bases and the J segment 2 bases; nucleotides outside the gene matches: 6. In DNA form, the CDR3 reads TGCGCCAGCAGCCCGGGACTAGCGGAATCCACAGATACGCAGTATTTT. This codes for CASSPGLAESTDTQYF.

The chain links TRBV13 to TRBJ2-6; D not resolved. Germline V gives CDR1 PRHDT, CDR2 FYEKMQ (reference sequence). The CDR3 contains 15 residues. Trimming removed 5 bases at V and 0 bases at J, with 8 bases between. The CDR3 loop is CASSLRFSGANVLTF. The CDR3 DNA follows: TGTGCCAGCAGCCTTCGGTTCTCTGGGGCCAACGTCCTGACTTTC.

This clone was detected a few times. J is TRBJ2-7 and V is TRBV13; 9 nucleotides line up with TRBD2. Germline CDR1 and CDR2: PRHDT and FYEKMQ (reference sequence). This CDR3 is built from 13 residues. V was clipped by 8 bases and J by 5 bases; unmatched bases: 7. CDR3 residues: CASRLAGWDEQYF. CDR3 sequence (DNA): TGTGCCAGCCGGCTAGCGGGATGGGACGAGCAGTACTTC.